This entry lists 32 T cell receptor beta chains sequenced from one sample in a study of PD-L1 blockade in urothelial cancer. TCRdb keeps only in-frame clones here, not all; method: immunoSEQ multiplex PCR. The repertoire holds almost 90,000 clones, with 65% to 85% as singletons. Time point here: pretreatment peripheral blood. Material: PBMCs, obtained around atezolizumab (anti-PD-L1) treatment. The source is a man in his sixties with urothelial cancer.

V usage is TRBV6-5 and J usage is TRBJ2-5, with 9 bases that match TRBD2. Losses at the gene ends were 2 bases for V and 1 base for J; bases not matched to a gene: 2. There are 15 residues in the CDR3. Germline V lookup: CDR1 MNHEY, CDR2 SVGAGI. This CDR3 is CASSYGGRAQETQYF. In DNA form, the CDR3 reads TGTGCCAGCAGTTACGGCGGGAGGGCCCAAGAGACCCAGTACTTC.

This chain uses TRBV6-5 with TRBJ1-6; D remains ambiguous. The CDR3 has 14 residues. Germline CDR1 and CDR2: MNHEY and SVGAGI. With 3 bases removed from V and 10 bases from J, the gap between germline ends came to 13 bases. The chain's CDR3 is CASSYGGVGSPLHF. CDR3 nucleotide sequence: TGTGCCAGCAGTTATGGCGGGGTTGGCTCACCCCTCCACTTT.

This chain uses TRBV5-1 with TRBJ2-3; D possibly corresponds to TRBD2 (6 bases). Deletions cut 4 bases from V and 0 bases from J, with 15 bases between. The V gene's germline CDR1 is SGHRS and CDR2 YFSETQ. This CDR3 spans 16 amino acids. This CDR3 is CASSLTPSGSTDTQYF. The CDR3 DNA follows: TGCGCCAGCAGCCTAACTCCAAGCGGGAGCACAGATACGCAGTATTTT.

This chain uses TRBV5-6 with TRBJ1-6; D uncertain. Germline V CDR1 and CDR2: SGHDT, YYEEEE. The CDR3 runs 17 residues. Trimming removed 4 bases at V and 4 bases at J, with 18 bases between. The CDR3 bases are TGTGCCAGCAGCGAATCATACAGACATTTGTATAATTCACCCCTCCACTTT. It specifies CASSESYRHLYNSPLHF.

This chain joins TRBV7-2 and TRBJ2-7; 9 nucleotides line up with TRBD2. The CDR3 length is 15 residues. The germline V gene encodes CDR1 SGHTA and CDR2 FQGNSA. Trimming took 2 bases from V and 5 from J; bases not matched to a gene: 7. DNA for the CDR3: TGTGCCAGCAGCTTAAGTCTAGCGGGGACCCACGAGCAGTACTTC. Its translation: CASSLSLAGTHEQYF.

This chain joins TRBV6-6 and TRBJ2-7, with a weak D call TRBD1 (6 bases). CDR3 length: 14 amino acids. V shed 6 bases and J shed 5 bases, with 17 bases lying between them. Germline V gene data show CDR1 as MNHNY and CDR2 as SVGAGI (reference sequence). The CDR3 coding sequence is TGTGCCAGCAGCAGAACAGGGACCCCAAACGAGCAGTACTTC. Protein sequence: CASSRTGTPNEQYF.

This clone was seen a few times. The CDR3 region is CASSPGQGAERGEQYF. The CDR3 coding sequence is TGTGCCAGCAGCCCTGGACAGGGGGCTGAACGGGGCGAGCAGTACTTC. This sequence joins TRBV5-5 and TRBJ2-7; the match to TRBD1 covers 11 bases. Germline lookup yields CDR1 SGHKS and CDR2 YYEKEE (reference sequence). The CDR3 totals 16 residues. V was clipped by 4 bases and J by 6 bases; unmatched bases: 12.

This sequence joins TRBV11-3 and TRBJ2-7, with TRBD1 matching over 11 bases. The junction had 10 bases not matched to a gene; V was cut back by 5 bases and J by 4 bases. The germline V gene encodes CDR1 SGHNT and CDR2 YENEEA. The CDR3 totals 16 residues. CDR3 loop: CASSASGTGGNYEQYF. The CDR3 nucleotides read TGTGCCAGCAGCGCCTCCGGGACAGGGGGAAATTACGAGCAGTACTTC.

This clone has only a few counts. The rearrangement joins TRBV7-7 to TRBJ2-1; 13 nucleotides line up with TRBD2. The CDR3 contains 21 residues. CDR1 is SSHAT, CDR2 FNYEAQ, per germline (reference sequence). V shed 5 bases, J shed 1 base, and the junction held 17 bases outside the gene matches. DNA of the CDR3: TGTGCCAGCAGCCTTCTCCCCATCCCGGGACTAGCGGGAACGTCCTACAATGAGCAGTTCTTC. Translating it yields CASSLLPIPGLAGTSYNEQFF.

The genes are TRBV5-1 and TRBJ2-2; D possibly corresponds to TRBD2 (5 bases). V lost 4 bases, J lost 6 bases, and 13 bases lay in between. This CDR3 comprises 14 residues. Germline V gene lookup returns CDR1 SGHRS and CDR2 YFSETQ. The CDR3 region is CASSQLGVPGELFF. The CDR3 bases are TGCGCCAGCAGCCAACTAGGAGTTCCCGGGGAGCTGTTTTTT.

This clone has just a few counts. The genes are TRBV7-3 and TRBJ2-3; 8 bases agree with TRBD2. The CDR3 covers 14 residues. J was trimmed by 5 bases and V by 4 bases; bases with no gene match: 5. Germline CDR1 and CDR2: SGHTA and FQGTGA. The CDR3: CASSSGGGGDTQYF. DNA for the CDR3: TGTGCCAGCAGCTCCGGGGGGGGTGGAGATACGCAGTATTTT.

This chain uses TRBV5-1 with TRBJ2-3; perhaps TRBD1 as D (5 bases). CDR1 SGHRS and CDR2 YFSETQ come from the germline V gene. This CDR3 spans 14 amino acids. V shed 0 bases and J shed 5 bases, with 10 bases lying between them. The chain's CDR3 is CASSLVQGKDTQYF. The CDR3 DNA reads as TGCGCCAGCAGCTTGGTCCAGGGCAAAGATACGCAGTATTTT.

Notes on this clone: At one boundary the junction diverges from the germline segment, which might be a read error. The chain combines TRBV4-1 with TRBJ1-1, with D uncertain. The CDR3 is made up of 13 amino acids. The germline V gene encodes CDR1 MGHRA and CDR2 YSYEKL. DNA of the CDR3: TGCGCCAGCAACCAAGGCGTGAACACTGAAGCTTTCTTT. Translated, it gives CASNQGVNTEAFF.

The chain combines TRBV6-1 with TRBJ2-1, with D uncertain. The V end lost 4 bases, the J end lost 0 bases, and 16 bases lay between the germline ends. The CDR3 is 17 residues long. CDR1 is MNHNS and CDR2 is SASEGT in the germline V gene. The CDR3 protein is CASSALTRLSSYNEQFF. CDR3 DNA sequence: TGTGCCAGCAGTGCTCTTACCAGGTTGAGCTCCTACAATGAGCAGTTCTTC.

The chain uses TRBV6-6 and TRBJ2-1; D not certain. CDR1 and CDR2 from the germline V gene are MNHNY and SVGAGI (reference sequence). V was clipped by 6 bases and J by 8 bases, with 8 bases between them. This CDR3 is 11 amino acids long. The CDR3 is CASSNQYEQFF. CDR3 bases: TGTGCCAGCAGCAATCAATATGAGCAGTTCTTC.

The J gene is TRBJ2-7, the V gene TRBV7-2; 7 bases are shared with TRBD2. The V and J ends lost 5 bases and 0 bases, in that order; junction bases with no gene match: 10. There are 16 residues in the CDR3. CDR1 is SGHTA and CDR2 is FQGNSA in the germline V gene. The CDR3 here is CASSHGGGGSSYEQYF. DNA of the CDR3: TGTGCCAGCAGCCATGGGGGGGGAGGCAGCTCCTACGAGCAGTACTTC.

The gene calls are TRBV10-2 and TRBJ2-7, with D possibly TRBD2 on 7 matching bases. The germline V and J ends were trimmed by 10 bases and 4 bases, with 17 bases remaining between them. Germline CDR1 is WSHSY and CDR2 is SAAADI. The CDR3 extends over 13 amino acids. The CDR3 bases are TGCGCCACTCAGGGAGGGGACAAGTACGAGCAGTACTTC. Residues: CATQGGDKYEQYF.

The chain employs TRBV13 and TRBJ2-1, with 10 bases matching TRBD2. This CDR3 is built from 17 residues. V shed 4 bases and J 7 bases; nucleotides not matched to a gene: 13. In germline, CDR1 is PRHDT, CDR2 FYEKMQ (reference sequence). In nucleotides, the CDR3 is TGTGCCAGCAGCTCGAGCGGGGGGGCTGGGGTGAAGAATGAGCAGTTCTTC. Translating it yields CASSSSGGAGVKNEQFF.

The gene calls are TRBV5-4 and TRBJ1-1; TRBD1 is a possible D gene (5 bases). From germline, CDR1 is SGHNT and CDR2 YYREEE (reference sequence). V was clipped by 0 bases and J by 4 bases, with 13 bases between them. The CDR3 length is 15 residues. The CDR3 nucleotides read TGTGCCAGCAGCTTGGGGGGGGTCTCGGCCACTGAAGCTTTCTTT. Translation: CASSLGGVSATEAFF.

The sample holds one count of this clone. The chain carries TRBV12-5 and TRBJ2-7, with 7 bases aligning to TRBD1. The CDR3 is 15 amino acids. Germline values: CDR1 LGHNT, CDR2 FRNRAP. Unmatched junction bases numbered 8, after V lost 2 bases and J lost 4 bases. In DNA form, the CDR3 reads TGTGCTAGTGGTTTGTGTCGCGACAGGGTGTACGAGCAGTACTTC. It encodes CASGLCRDRVYEQYF. The variable domain in full, completed from reference TRBV12-5 and TRBJ2-7, reads DARVTQTPRHKVTEMGQEVTMRCQPILGHNTVFWYRQTMMQGLELLAYFRNRAPLDDSGMPKDRFSAEMPDATLATLKIQPSEPRDSAVYFCASGLCRDRVYEQYFGPGTRLTVT.

The V gene is TRBV13, the J gene TRBJ2-5; 8 positions agree with TRBD1. This CDR3 spans 14 amino acids. The germline V gene has CDR1 PRHDT and CDR2 FYEKMQ (reference sequence). With 4 bases clipped from V and 5 bases from J, the junction kept 6 bases outside the gene matches. CDR3 residues: CASSSLDRGETQYF. In DNA, the CDR3 is TGTGCCAGCAGCTCCCTTGACAGGGGTGAGACCCAGTACTTC.

The chain joins TRBV15 to TRBJ1-4; TRBD1 might be the D (6 bases). V shed 1 base and J shed 5 bases, with 17 bases lying between them. The length of the CDR3 is 17 residues. Per the germline V gene, CDR1 is LNHNV and CDR2 is YYDKDF (reference sequence). The CDR3: CATSRGFVGQLNEKLFF. In DNA form, the CDR3 reads TGTGCCACCAGCAGAGGATTTGTCGGACAGCTAAATGAAAAACTGTTTTTT.

The rearrangement uses TRBV6-5 and TRBJ1-2; no reliable D call. The V end was cut by 4 bases, the J end by 6 bases, with 9 bases between. Germline CDR1 reads MNHEY; CDR2 reads SVGAGI. This CDR3 spans 12 amino acids. The CDR3 sequence: CASSSQFHGYTF. CDR3 DNA sequence: TGTGCCAGCAGTTCCCAGTTCCATGGCTACACCTTC.

The chain uses TRBV10-3 and TRBJ2-1; possible D gene TRBD2, 5 bases. The germline CDR1 and CDR2 sequences are ENHRY and SYGVKD. The V and J ends lost 0 bases and 12 bases respectively, with 12 bases between them. The length of the CDR3 is 13 residues. CDR3 loop: CAISESEVLGQFF. CDR3 bases: TGTGCCATCAGTGAGTCGGAGGTTTTAGGGCAGTTCTTC.

The chain joins TRBV6-1 to TRBJ1-1, with D unresolved. The CDR3 runs 15 residues. Per germline, CDR1 MNHNS and CDR2 SASEGT. V shed 0 bases and J shed 2 bases, with 10 bases lying between them. This chain's CDR3 is CASSEAGRLNTEAFF. The DNA of the CDR3 is TGTGCCAGCAGTGAAGCGGGCAGGCTTAACACTGAAGCTTTCTTT.

The chain employs TRBV12-2 and TRBJ1-1; TRBD1, the D gene given by the table, was not confirmed from the DNA. TRBV12-2 is a recognized pseudogene. The CDR3 is made up of 15 amino acids. CDR3 in amino acids: CASRSTPDSNTEAFF. The CDR3 DNA is TGTGCAAGTCGCTCCACCCCAGACAGTAACACTGAAGCTTTCTTT.

This chain links TRBV5-1 with TRBJ2-7, with 12 bases matching TRBD1. CDR1 SGHRS and CDR2 YFSETQ come from the germline V gene. Trimming cost V 0 bases and J 0 bases; bases outside gene matches: 1. The CDR3 has 16 amino acids. The CDR3 sequence is CASSLGDRGLSYEQYF. The CDR3 region has the DNA TGCGCCAGCAGCTTGGGGGACAGGGGGCTCTCCTACGAGCAGTACTTC.

The rearrangement links TRBV2 to TRBJ1-5; 8 positions match TRBD1. Germline V lookup: CDR1 SNHLY, CDR2 FYNNEI. Losses at the gene ends were 6 bases for V and 7 bases for J; bases not matched to a gene: 8. The CDR3 consists of 14 residues. CDR3 protein: CASSDTGGLQPQHF. The CDR3 DNA reads TGTGCCAGCAGCGACACAGGGGGATTGCAGCCCCAGCATTTT.

The V gene is TRBV6-5, the J gene TRBJ2-5; 7 nucleotides match TRBD2. The CDR3 is 13 residues long. Per the germline V gene, CDR1 is MNHEY and CDR2 is SVGAGI. The J segment lost 5 bases and the V segment lost 7 bases, leaving 7 bases of the junction unmatched. CDR3 bases: TGTGCCAGCACCCCCAGCGGGGCGGAGACCCAGTACTTC. It specifies CASTPSGAETQYF.

This chain joins TRBV19 and TRBJ2-7; 7 nucleotides match TRBD1. Looked up from germline, CDR1 is LNHDA and CDR2 is SQIVND (reference sequence). The CDR3 consists of 14 residues. J was trimmed by 0 bases and V by 5 bases; bases with no gene match: 4. CDR3 bases: TGTGCCAGTAGTCAGGGACAGAACTCCTACGAGCAGTACTTC. Amino acid sequence: CASSQGQNSYEQYF. The complete variable domain, with remaining parts taken from reference TRBV19 and TRBJ2-7, reads DGGITQSPKYLFRKEGQNVTLSCEQNLNHDAMYWYRQDPGQGLRLIYYSQIVNDFQKGDIAEGYSVSREKKESFPLTVTSAQKNPTAFYLCASSQGQNSYEQYFGPGTRLTVT.

The genes are TRBV7-9 and TRBJ1-1; D gene uncertain. The CDR3 has 17 residues. The germline V gene has CDR1 SEHNR and CDR2 FQNEAQ (reference sequence). V lost 1 base and J lost 2, with 17 bases in between. The CDR3 DNA sequence: TGTGCCAGCAGCTTAGGTGGCGACTCGCGAAGTAACACTGAAGCTTTCTTT. It yields the protein CASSLGGDSRSNTEAFF. Together with reference TRBV7-9 and TRBJ1-1, the CDR3 gives the full variable domain: DTGVSQNPRHKITKRGQNVTFRCDPISEHNRLYWYRQTLGQGPEFLTYFQNEAQLEKSRLLSDRFSAERPKGSFSTLEIQRTEQGDSAMYLCASSLGGDSRSNTEAFFGQGTRLTVV.

This chain joins TRBV27 and TRBJ1-4; perhaps TRBD1 as D (5 bases). The CDR3 runs 17 residues. Germline V gene data show CDR1 as MNHEY and CDR2 as SMNVEV (reference sequence). V lost 5 bases, J lost 7 bases, and 23 bases lay in between. CDR3 region: CASSGGVRRAGSEKLFF. CDR3 DNA sequence: TGTGCCAGCAGTGGGGGGGTACGGAGGGCGGGGAGTGAAAAACTGTTTTTT.